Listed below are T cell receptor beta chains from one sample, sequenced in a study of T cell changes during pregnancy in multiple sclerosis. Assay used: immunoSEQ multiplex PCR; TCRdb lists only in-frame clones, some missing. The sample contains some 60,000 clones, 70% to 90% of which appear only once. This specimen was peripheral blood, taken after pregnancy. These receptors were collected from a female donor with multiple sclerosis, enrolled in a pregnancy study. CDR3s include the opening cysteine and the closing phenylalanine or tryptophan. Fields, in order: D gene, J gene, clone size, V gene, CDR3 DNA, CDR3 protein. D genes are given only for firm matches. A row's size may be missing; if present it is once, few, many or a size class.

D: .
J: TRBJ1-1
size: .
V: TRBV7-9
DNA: TGTGCCAGCAGCCTTATGCAGGGCCCGCGCGCTGAAGCTTTCTTT
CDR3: CASSLMQGPRAEAFF

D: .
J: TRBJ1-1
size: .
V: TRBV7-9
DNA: TGTGCCAGCAGCTTATTTTCGAGGAACACTGAAGCTTTCTTT
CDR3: CASSLFSRNTEAFF

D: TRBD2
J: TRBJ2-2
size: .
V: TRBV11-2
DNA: TGTGCCAGCAGCCCGCGGTATGTGGCGGGGGGACACACCGGGGAGCTGTTTTTT
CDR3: CASSPRYVAGGHTGELFF

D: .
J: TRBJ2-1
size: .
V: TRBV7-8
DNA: TGTGCCAGCAGCTCTTCCCAAGCGGCCCTAGGGGGTGAGCAGTTCTTC
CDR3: CASSSSQAALGGEQFF

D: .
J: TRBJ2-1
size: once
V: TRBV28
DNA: TGTGCCAGCAGTCTCTCTCAGCTAGGGGAGTTCTTC
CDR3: CASSLSQLGEFF

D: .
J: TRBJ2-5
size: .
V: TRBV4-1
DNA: TGCGCCAGCAGCCCAAGGGGAAGAGAGACCCAGTACTTC
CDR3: CASSPRGRETQYF

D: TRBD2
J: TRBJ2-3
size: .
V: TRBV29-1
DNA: TGCAGCGTGGGCTTTAGCGGGGGGAGCACAGATACGCAGTATTTT
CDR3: CSVGFSGGSTDTQYF

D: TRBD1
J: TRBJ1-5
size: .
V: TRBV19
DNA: TGTGCCAGTAGTCCCGGACAGGGTACTCAGCCCCAGCATTTT
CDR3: CASSPGQGTQPQHF

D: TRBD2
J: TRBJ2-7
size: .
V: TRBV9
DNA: TGTGCCAGCAGCGTCGGGGGGGCGAGCCCCTACGAGCAGTACTTC
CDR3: CASSVGGASPYEQYF

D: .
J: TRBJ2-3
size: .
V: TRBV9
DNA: TGTGCCAGCAGCCCCAGGCCTAGCGCGGGACAGGATACGCAGTATTTT
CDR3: CASSPRPSAGQDTQYF

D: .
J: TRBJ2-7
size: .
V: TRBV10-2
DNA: TGCGCCAGCAGTGAGTCCGACGAGCAGTACTTC
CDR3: CASSESDEQYF

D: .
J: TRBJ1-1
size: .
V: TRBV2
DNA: TGTGCCAGCGGGGCAGGGGCCAGGGACACTGAAGCTTTCTTT
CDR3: CASGAGARDTEAFF

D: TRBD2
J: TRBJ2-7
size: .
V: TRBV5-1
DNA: TGCGCCAGCAGCTTGTTCCCTAGCGGGGCCTACGAGCAGTACTTC
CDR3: CASSLFPSGAYEQYF

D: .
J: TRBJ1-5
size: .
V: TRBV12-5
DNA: TGTGCTAGTGGTTTGGTGGGCGCTAATCAGCCCCAGCATTTT
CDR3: CASGLVGANQPQHF

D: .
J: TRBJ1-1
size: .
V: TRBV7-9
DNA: TGTGCCAGCAGCAAGCTTCTATACGGGAACACTGAAGCTTTCTTT
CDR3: CASSKLLYGNTEAFF

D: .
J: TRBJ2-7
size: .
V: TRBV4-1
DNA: TGCGCCAGCAGCCGGCGGGACAGAATTGACGAGCAGTACTTC
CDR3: CASSRRDRIDEQYF

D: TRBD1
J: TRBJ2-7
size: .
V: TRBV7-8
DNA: TGTGCCAGCAGCTTAGCGAAGAACCGGGACAGGCACTACGAGCAGTACTTC
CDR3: CASSLAKNRDRHYEQYF

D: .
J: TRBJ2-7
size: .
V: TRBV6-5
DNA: TGTGCCAGCAGAAAGGGACAATCCTACGAGCAGTACTTC
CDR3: CASRKGQSYEQYF

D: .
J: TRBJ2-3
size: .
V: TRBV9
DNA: TGTGCCAGCAGCGTAGTAGGGGAGGCAGATACGCAGTATTTT
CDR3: CASSVVGEADTQYF

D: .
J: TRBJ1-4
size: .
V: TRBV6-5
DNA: TGTGCCAGCAGGACACAGGGTAGAAACAAAAAACTGTTTTTT
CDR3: CASRTQGRNKKLFF

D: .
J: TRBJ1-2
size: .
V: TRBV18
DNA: TGTGCCAGCTCACCACAGGGGGGGTATGGCTACACCTTC
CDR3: CASSPQGGYGYTF

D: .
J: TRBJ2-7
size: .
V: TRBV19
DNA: TGTGCCAGTAGTTTCGGACACCCCTACGAGCAGTACTTC
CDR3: CASSFGHPYEQYF

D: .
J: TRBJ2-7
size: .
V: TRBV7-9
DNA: TGTGCCAGCAGCCAAGACAGCTACGAGCAGTACTTC
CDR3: CASSQDSYEQYF

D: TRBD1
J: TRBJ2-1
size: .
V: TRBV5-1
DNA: TGCGCCAGCAGCTTGGGGACAGGGGTGGGCAATGAGCAGTTCTTC
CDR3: CASSLGTGVGNEQFF

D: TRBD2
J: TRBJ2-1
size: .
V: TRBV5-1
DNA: TGCGCCAGCAGCTGGGGGGGAGGGAGCTATGAGCAGTTCTTC
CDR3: CASSWGGGSYEQFF

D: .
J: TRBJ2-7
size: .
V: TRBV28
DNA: TGTGCCAGCATCTCAGGACAGAGCTCCTACGAGCAGTACTTC
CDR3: CASISGQSSYEQYF

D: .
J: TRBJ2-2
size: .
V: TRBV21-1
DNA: TGTGCCAGCAGCATCTTTATCGGCCAGCGGGGGCCGAACACCGGGGAGCTGTTTTTT
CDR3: CASSIFIGQRGPNTGELFF

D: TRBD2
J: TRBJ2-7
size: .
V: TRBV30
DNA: TGTGCCTGGAGTGTACGGGATGCGGGGGGCCGCTCCTACGAGCAGTACTTC
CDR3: CAWSVRDAGGRSYEQYF

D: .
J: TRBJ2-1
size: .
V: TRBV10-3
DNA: TGTGCCACTGCACTCCGGGGGACGAGGTCCGAGCAGTTCTTC
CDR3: CATALRGTRSEQFF

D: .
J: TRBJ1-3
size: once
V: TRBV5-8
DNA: TGTGCCAGCAGCTTGGTACAGGGAAACACCATATATTTT
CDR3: CASSLVQGNTIYF

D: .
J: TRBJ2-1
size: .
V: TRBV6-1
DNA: TGTGCCAGCACTCCCTTATCCTACAATGAGCAGTTCTTC
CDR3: CASTPLSYNEQFF

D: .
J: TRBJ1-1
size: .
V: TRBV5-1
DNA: TGCGCCAGCAGCTTCGGCAGGGGTAATACTGAAGCTTTCTTT
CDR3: CASSFGRGNTEAFF

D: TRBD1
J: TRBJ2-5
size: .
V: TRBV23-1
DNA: TGCGCCAGCAGTCTTCCGGGACAGGGGGGAGAGACCCAGTACTTC
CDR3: CASSLPGQGGETQYF

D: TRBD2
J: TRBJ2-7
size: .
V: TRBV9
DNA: TGTGCCAGCAGCCGGACTAGCGGCGAGCAGTACTTC
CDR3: CASSRTSGEQYF

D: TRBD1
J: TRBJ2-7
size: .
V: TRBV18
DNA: TGTGCCAGCTCACCAAGGGACAGCTCCTACGAGCAGTACTTC
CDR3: CASSPRDSSYEQYF

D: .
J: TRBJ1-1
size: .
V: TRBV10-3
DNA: TGTGCCACCTCGTCAGGGGCAGGGACTGAAGCTTTCTTT
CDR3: CATSSGAGTEAFF

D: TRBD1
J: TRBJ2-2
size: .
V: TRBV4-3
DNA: TGCGCCAGAAGACAGGGACAGGGCGACACCGGGGAGCTGTTTTTT
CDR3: CARRQGQGDTGELFF

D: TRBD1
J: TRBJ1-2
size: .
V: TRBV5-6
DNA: TGTGCCAGCAGCCCTGCCGGGACAGGGGGCCATGGCTACACCTTC
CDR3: CASSPAGTGGHGYTF

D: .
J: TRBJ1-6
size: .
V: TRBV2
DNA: TGTGCCAGCAGTCAGACTCCAAATTCACCCCTCCACTTT
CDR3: CASSQTPNSPLHF

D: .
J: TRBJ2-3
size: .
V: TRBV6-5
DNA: TGTGCCAGCAGCGACCCGGGACTGTACACAGATACGCAGTATTTT
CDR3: CASSDPGLYTDTQYF

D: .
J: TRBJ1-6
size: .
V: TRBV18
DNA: TGTGCCAGCTCACCGCCGGTCGGGAATTCACCCCTCCACTTT
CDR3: CASSPPVGNSPLHF

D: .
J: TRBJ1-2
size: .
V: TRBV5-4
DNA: TGTGCCAGCAGCTGGGCTGACAGGAACAACTATGGCTACACCTTC
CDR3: CASSWADRNNYGYTF

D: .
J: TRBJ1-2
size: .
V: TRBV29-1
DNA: TGCAGCGTGATCGGACAGTTGGACGGTGGCTACACCTTC
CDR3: CSVIGQLDGGYTF

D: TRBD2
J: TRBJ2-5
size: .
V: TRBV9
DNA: TGTGCCAGCAGCTCCGGGACTAGCGGGGGCCTACAAGAGACCCAGTACTTC
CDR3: CASSSGTSGGLQETQYF

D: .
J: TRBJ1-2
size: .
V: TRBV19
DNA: TGTGCCAGTAGTATCGGCAGGGAAGGCTACACCTTC
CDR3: CASSIGREGYTF

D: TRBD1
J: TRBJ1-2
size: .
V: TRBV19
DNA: TGTGCCAGTAGTACCGCCAGAACAGGGGGCGATGGCTACACCTTC
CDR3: CASSTARTGGDGYTF

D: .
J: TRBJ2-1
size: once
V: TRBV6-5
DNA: TGTGCCAGCAGCCCCGGGACTGATTACAATGAGCAGTTCTTC
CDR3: CASSPGTDYNEQFF

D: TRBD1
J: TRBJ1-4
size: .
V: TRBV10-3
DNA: TGTGCCACCCGACAGGGGAGGGAAAAACTGTTTTTT
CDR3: CATRQGREKLFF

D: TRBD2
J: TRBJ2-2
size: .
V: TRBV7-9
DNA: TGTGCCAGCCAAAGGCGGGGAGGGGACACCGGGGAGCTGTTTTTT
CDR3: CASQRRGGDTGELFF

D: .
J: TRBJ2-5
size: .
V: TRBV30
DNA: TGTGCCCGTGGGGGGTGGAGGGCCCAGTACTTC
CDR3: CARGGWRAQYF

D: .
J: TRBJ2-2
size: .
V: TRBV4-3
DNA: TGCGCCAGCAGCCAAGAGGGGGGGCGAAACACCGGGGAGCTGTTTTTT
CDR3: CASSQEGGRNTGELFF

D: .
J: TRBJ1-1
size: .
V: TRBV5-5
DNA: TGTGCCAGCAGCTGGGACACCCGGTGGACTGAAGCTTTCTTT
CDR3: CASSWDTRWTEAFF

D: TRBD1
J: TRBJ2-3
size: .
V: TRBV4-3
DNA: TGCGCCAGCAGCCAAAGTATGGGACAGGGCTTGACAGATACGCAGTATTTT
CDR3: CASSQSMGQGLTDTQYF

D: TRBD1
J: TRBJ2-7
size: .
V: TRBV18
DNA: TGTGCCAGCTCACCGGGGACAGCCCAGGTGTACGAGCAGTACTTC
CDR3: CASSPGTAQVYEQYF

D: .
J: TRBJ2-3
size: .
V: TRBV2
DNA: TGTGCCAGCAGTGAAGCGCCCGGAGAAGGGGGTACGCAGTATTTT
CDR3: CASSEAPGEGGTQYF

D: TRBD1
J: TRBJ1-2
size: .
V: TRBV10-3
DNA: TGTGCCATCAGTAGGGACAGTGCTAACTATGGCTACACCTTC
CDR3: CAISRDSANYGYTF

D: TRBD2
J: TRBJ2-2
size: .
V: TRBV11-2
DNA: TGTGCCAGCAGCCACCCACGGACTAGCGGGGGGCCCTACACCGGGGAGCTGTTTTTT
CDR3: CASSHPRTSGGPYTGELFF

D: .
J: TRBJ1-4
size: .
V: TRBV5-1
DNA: TGCGCCAGCAGCTTGGCCGGGAATGAAAAACTGTTTTTT
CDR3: CASSLAGNEKLFF

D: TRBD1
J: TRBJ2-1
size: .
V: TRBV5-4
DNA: TGTGCCAGCAGCTTGGCTCCGGGACAGGGGGCGCGGAATGAGCAGTTCTTC
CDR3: CASSLAPGQGARNEQFF

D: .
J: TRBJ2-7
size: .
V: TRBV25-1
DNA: TGTGCCAGCAGTGGGCGGGACGAGCAGTACTTC
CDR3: CASSGRDEQYF